The 13 T cell receptor beta chains reported below all come from one sample, sequenced in a study of blood T cell repertoires in COVID-19. Profiled with immunoSEQ multiplex PCR; TCRdb holds only in-frame clones, not every one. The sample shows 270,000 or so clones, approximately 91% of them seen only once. Sequencing was performed on PBMCs or T cells enriched from blood (not recorded which). Every receptor here comes from a woman in her forties with acute COVID-19.

The chain joins TRBV10-3 to TRBJ1-5, with no clear D. This CDR3 is 14 amino acids long. V shed 1 base and J shed 6 bases, with 10 bases lying between them. CDR1 is ENHRY and CDR2 is SYGVKD in the germline V gene. The CDR3 here is CAISEFKGGQPQHF. The CDR3 nucleotides read TGTGCCATCAGTGAGTTTAAGGGAGGTCAGCCCCAGCATTTT.

This rearrangement joins TRBV5-4 to TRBJ1-1; D is perhaps TRBD1 (6 bases). Per germline, CDR1 SGHNT and CDR2 YYREEE (reference sequence). CDR3 length: 14 amino acids. V was shortened by 5 bases and J by 1 base, with 12 bases between the two germline ends. This chain's CDR3 is CASRGGHTNTEAFF. In nucleotides, the CDR3 is TGTGCCAGCAGAGGGGGACACACGAACACTGAAGCTTTCTTT.

This chain joins TRBV7-8 and TRBJ1-2; D might be TRBD1 (5 bases). Germline-derived CDR1 and CDR2 are SGHVS and FQNEAQ. The V and J ends lost 2 bases and 6 bases respectively, with 13 bases between them. This CDR3 has 14 amino acids. The CDR3 region is CASSLSRGGNGYTF. The DNA of the CDR3 is TGTGCCAGCAGCTTAAGTAGGGGCGGGAATGGCTACACCTTC.

The chain couples TRBV4-3 to TRBJ2-1; TRBD1 agrees at 7 bases. The CDR3 totals 17 residues. The germline gives CDR1 LGHNA, CDR2 YSLEER. With V trimmed by 0 bases and J by 6 bases, 11 bases remained unmatched. CDR3 residues: CASSQDLRGAGGNEQFF. The CDR3 DNA reads as TGCGCCAGCAGCCAAGATCTTAGGGGAGCAGGGGGCAATGAGCAGTTCTTC.

CDR3 in amino acids: CASSWRTGGAGYTF. CDR3 coding DNA: TGTGCCAGCAGTTGGCGAACAGGGGGCGCGGGCTACACCTTC. The chain combines TRBV28 with TRBJ1-2; 9 nucleotides line up with TRBD1. The ends lost 4 bases at V and 8 bases at J; junction bases unmatched: 8. Germline loops: CDR1 MDHEN, CDR2 SYDVKM. This CDR3 has 14 residues.

This clone was detected only once. V usage is TRBV6-5 and J usage is TRBJ1-1; 8 bases are shared with TRBD1. V trimming: 2 bases; J trimming: 9 bases; junction bases outside the gene matches: 14. Germline assignment: CDR1 MNHEY and CDR2 SVGAGI. The CDR3 sequence is 16 residues long. The DNA of the CDR3 is TGTGCCAGCAGTTACCACGGAAGTTCAGGCAGGGGGCAAGCTTTCTTT. Its translation: CASSYHGSSGRGQAFF.

The chain links TRBV25-1 to TRBJ2-1; D might be TRBD2 (7 bases). Germline V gives CDR1 MGHDK, CDR2 SYGVNS. The germline V and J ends were trimmed by 11 bases and 5 bases, with 22 bases remaining between them. This CDR3 has 15 residues. CDR3 nucleotides: TGTGCCCCGTCCATTCGGGGGGCCGGGGACAATGAGCAGTTCTTC. This translates into CAPSIRGAGDNEQFF.

This chain joins TRBV15 and TRBJ1-1; 8 positions agree with TRBD1. J was trimmed by 1 base and V by 6 bases; bases with no gene match: 10. Germline CDR1 is LNHNV and CDR2 is YYDKDF (reference sequence). The CDR3 consists of 16 residues. The DNA for the CDR3 is TGTGCCACCAGTCCTCAGGGGGCGCCTTCGAACACTGAAGCTTTCTTT. This gives the protein CATSPQGAPSNTEAFF.

This chain joins TRBV3-1 (or the pseudogene TRBV3-2) and TRBJ2-2; 11 nucleotides line up with TRBD2. After removal of 0 bases from V and 3 bases from J, the junction contained 6 bases not matched to a gene. This CDR3 spans 18 amino acids. CDR1 is LGHDT, CDR2 YNNKEL, per germline (reference sequence). The CDR3 sequence is CASSQDRTSGSDTGELFF. The CDR3 bases are TGTGCCAGCAGCCAAGACCGCACTAGCGGGAGTGACACCGGGGAGCTGTTTTTT.

This clone was detected only a few times. The chain recombines TRBV12-3 or TRBV12-4 with TRBJ2-7, with D possibly matching TRBD2 (6 bases). The CDR3 runs 13 residues. Between the trimmed V and J ends, which lost 9 bases and 0 bases, there was a span of 12 bases. Written as DNA, the CDR3 is TGTGCCAGTTCTAGCGATGTCTCCTACGAGCAGTACTTC. It specifies CASSSDVSYEQYF.

This clone has a handful of counts. V usage is TRBV5-1 and J usage is TRBJ2-7; 7 bases line up with TRBD1. Germline loops: CDR1 SGHRS, CDR2 YFSETQ. The CDR3 sequence is 15 residues long. Unmatched junction bases numbered 7, after V lost 4 bases and J lost 0 bases. The CDR3 DNA is TGCGCCAGCAGCGCCCGACAGGGAAGCTCCTACGAGCAGTACTTC. Protein product: CASSARQGSSYEQYF.

The V call is TRBV2, the J call TRBJ2-2; TRBD1 might be the D (6 bases). The CDR3 covers 15 residues. Germline V gives CDR1 SNHLY, CDR2 FYNNEI. The ends were cut back, 6 bases at V and 1 base at J, with 12 bases in the middle. CDR3: CASRGDTRNTGELFF. The CDR3, as DNA: TGTGCCAGCAGGGGGGACACCAGGAACACCGGGGAGCTGTTTTTT. The entire variable domain, with the rest obtained from reference TRBV2 and TRBJ2-2, is as follows: EPEVTQTPSHQVTQMGQEVILRCVPISNHLYFYWYRQILGQKVEFLVSFYNNEISEKSEIFDDQFSVERPDGSNFTLKIRSTKLEDSAMYFCASRGDTRNTGELFFGEGSRLTVL.

V is TRBV2 and J is TRBJ2-7, with 7 bases aligning to TRBD1. The CDR3 sequence is 16 residues long. V gave up 7 bases and J gave up 1 base; unmatched junction bases: 13. Germline V CDR1 and CDR2: SNHLY, FYNNEI. The CDR3 DNA is TGTGCCAGCACCGAAAGAAGGACAGGCAGATCCTACGAGCAGTACTTC. Encoded protein: CASTERRTGRSYEQYF. The full variable domain, with the rest looked up from reference TRBV2 and TRBJ2-7, is EPEVTQTPSHQVTQMGQEVILRCVPISNHLYFYWYRQILGQKVEFLVSFYNNEISEKSEIFDDQFSVERPDGSNFTLKIRSTKLEDSAMYFCASTERRTGRSYEQYFGPGTRLTVT.